This is a list of T cell receptor beta chains from one sample in a study of vaccination and CD4 T cells after COVID-19. One entry per CDR3 protein results from TCRdb running MiXCR on the PCR reads. The sample consists of around 20,000 distinct CDR3 sequences, around a quarter of them appearing once. The antigens for these receptors are not known. Sequencing used cultured CD4+ T cells from blood. The receptors stem from a human donor with COVID-19. Both conserved end residues are part of each CDR3.

j_call v_call cdr3_aa
TRBJ2-5 TRBV15 CATSRGSEQETQYF
TRBJ1-2 TRBV29-1 CSVENPGANYGYTF
TRBJ2-5 TRBV9 CASSVGNGGRGETQYF
TRBJ2-5 TRBV20-1 CSARAGGGETQYF
TRBJ2-5 TRBV6-1 CASSPGDSGIETQYF
TRBJ1-5 TRBV6-1 CASSETQGIQPQHF
TRBJ2-7 TRBV5-8 CASSLRQGTGREQYF
TRBJ2-5 TRBV10-3 CAGQTALRETQYF
TRBJ1-5 TRBV20-1 CSARAPSGRPQHF
TRBJ2-5 TRBV6-1 CASTLPGGETQYF
TRBJ1-2 TRBV12-3/TRBV12-4 CTSSLVGRYYGYTF
TRBJ2-5 TRBV7-2 CASSFPTHLVQWGETQYF
TRBJ1-2 TRBV6-4 CASSNSGYGYTF
TRBJ2-7 TRBV15 CATSRPGTGRASYEQYF
TRBJ2-4 TRBV28 CASSSRGRSLAKNIQYF
TRBJ1-3 TRBV12-3/TRBV12-4 CASSLGANSGNTIYF
TRBJ1-1 TRBV21-1 CASSKPPGNTEAFF
TRBJ1-2 TRBV24-1 CATSSGDGYTF
TRBJ2-2 TRBV5-1 CASGPRTSANTGELFF
TRBJ1-5 TRBV12-3/TRBV12-4 CASSLSVGNSQPQHF
TRBJ2-7 TRBV24-1 CATGSATYEQYF
TRBJ2-3 TRBV4-3 CASSQEGKDTDTQYF
TRBJ2-1 TRBV20-1 CSARGASFYNEQFF
TRBJ2-7 TRBV7-9 CASMLAGSYEQYF
TRBJ2-7 TRBV19 CASSMARDYEQYF
TRBJ2-1 TRBV5-1 CASSVSAGQGYNEQFF
TRBJ2-5 TRBV7-7 CASSRSNGETQYF
TRBJ1-2 TRBV5-1 CASSTRDRGLYGYTF
TRBJ2-2 TRBV10-3 CAISSLGSNTGELFF
TRBJ2-7 TRBV27 CASSAVTGTGVYYEQYF
TRBJ2-2 TRBV14 CASRPSRGTANTGELFF
TRBJ1-4 TRBV4-2 CASSVTGTGNEKLFF
TRBJ1-5 TRBV19 CASRNPGADSNQPQHF
TRBJ2-2 TRBV29-1 CSAFGTPNTGELFF
TRBJ2-7 TRBV20-1 CSARDARMGSYEQYF
TRBJ1-2 TRBV28 CATPRDRVGYGYTF
TRBJ2-6 TRBV15 CATSRAGGPPGANVLTF
TRBJ1-4 TRBV6-2/TRBV6-3 CASSSGLTNEKLFF
TRBJ2-7 TRBV11-2 CASSFQQYEQYF
TRBJ2-1 TRBV29-1 CSAGGGGAHNEQFF
TRBJ2-7 TRBV18 CASSTSYEQYF
TRBJ1-3 TRBV2 CASSARPGNTIYF
TRBJ2-7 TRBV27 CASSGDRSYEQYF
TRBJ1-1 TRBV10-2 CASSVVTENTEAFF
TRBJ1-5 TRBV20-1 CSASQHSGTGLGNQPQHF
TRBJ2-5 TRBV15 CATTVRLGRETQYF
TRBJ2-7 TRBV4-2 CASSQEIQAYEQYF
TRBJ1-3 TRBV6-5 CASSYSGGDGNTIYF
TRBJ1-2 TRBV7-8 CASSLQGQPGNYGYTF
TRBJ2-4 TRBV12-3/TRBV12-4 CASSSGQGAGLGKNIQYF
TRBJ2-3 TRBV5-1 CASSRTSGGSDTQYF
TRBJ2-7 TRBV30 CAWSLSSYEQYF
TRBJ1-1 TRBV9 CASSVVSRNTEAFF